This T cell receptor (beta chain) was recovered during a study of shared clonotypes between healthy human individuals. In its sample, this clone was seen once. CDR3 length equals 13 residues. V lost 3 bases to trimming and J lost 5 bases, with 10 bases between them. Germline lookup yields CDR1 MDHEN and CDR2 SYDVKM. Naive CD4+ cells were CD45RA-selected; the remaining cells were memory. Method: immunoSEQ multiplex PCR; TCRdb's copy keeps in-frame clones and lacks some. This sample has approximately 1,500,000 clones, with 95% to 99% found just once. The sample consisted of naive CD4+ T cells sorted from blood. Subset here: CD45RA+ positively selected. This TCR came from a man between 25 and 39 years old in good health. The J gene is TRBJ2-5, the V gene TRBV28, with D maybe TRBD2 (6 bases). The CDR3 sequence is CASSFMGRETQYF. CDR3 in DNA: TGTGCCAGCAGTTTTATGGGGAGGGAGACCCAGTACTTC.